These 25 T cell receptor beta chains share one sample of origin, sequenced in a study of OX40 agonist ivuxolimab in advanced cancers. This table comes from immunoSEQ multiplex PCR, and its TCRdb copy is limited to in-frame clones, with some not included. The data show about 84,000 clones, 94% seen once. The material was CD4+ or CD8+ T cells sorted from blood, obtained in a trial of the OX40 agonist ivuxolimab. These receptors were collected from an adult with an advanced solid tumor such as melanoma, head and neck, liver or kidney cancer.

As concerns this clone: The same CDR3 is also encoded by other DNA sequences in this sample. This chain joins TRBV9 and TRBJ2-7; 7 bases fit TRBD2. Germline V gene sequence: CDR1 SGDLS, CDR2 YYNGEE. The CDR3 runs 14 residues. J gave up 2 bases and V 2 bases, and 4 bases lay outside the gene matches. Written as DNA, the CDR3 is TGTGCCAGCAGCGTTGGCGGGGGAACCTACGAGCAGTACTTC. Translated: CASSVGGGTYEQYF.

The CDR3 spells CASSLITGGRRYF. The CDR3, as DNA: TGTGCCAGCAGTTTAATTACCGGAGGCCGGAGGTACTTC. This chain links TRBV27 with TRBJ2-4, with a weak D call TRBD2 (5 bases). CDR1 is MNHEY, CDR2 SMNVEV, per germline (reference sequence). V dropped 2 bases and J dropped 15 bases, with 17 bases sitting between them. This CDR3 region has 13 residues.

V and J are TRBV13 and TRBJ1-3; no definite D call. Germline CDR1 reads PRHDT; CDR2 reads FYEKMQ (reference sequence). Trimming took 1 base from V and 0 from J, leaving 7 bases between them. This CDR3 region has 15 residues. This CDR3 is CASSLAVSSGNTIYF. CDR3 sequence (DNA): TGTGCCAGCAGCTTAGCTGTCAGCTCTGGAAACACCATATATTTT.

This clone was detected only once. This chain joins TRBV13 and TRBJ1-3; maybe TRBD1 (5 bases). Trimming took 5 bases from V and 6 from J, leaving 20 bases between them. The CDR3 extends over 16 amino acids. Germline CDR1 reads PRHDT; CDR2 reads FYEKMQ (reference sequence). The CDR3 bases are TGTGCCAGCAGCACCTACGGGACTCCCGGGGCAAACACCATATATTTT. Translation: CASSTYGTPGANTIYF.

The chain couples TRBV7-3 to TRBJ2-1, with 10 bases fitting TRBD1. J was trimmed by 4 bases and V by 5 bases; bases with no gene match: 5. Germline CDR1 reads SGHTA; CDR2 reads FQGTGA. This CDR3 spans 15 amino acids. The CDR3 here is CASSSGQGVYNEQFF. CDR3 sequence (DNA): TGTGCCAGCAGCAGTGGACAGGGGGTTTACAATGAGCAGTTCTTC.

The chain employs TRBV4-2 and TRBJ2-2, with 9 bases aligning to TRBD2. Germline CDR1 is LGHNA and CDR2 is YNFKEQ. Trimming removed 3 bases from V and 5 bases from J; junction bases left unmatched: 4. This CDR3 has 15 amino acids. The CDR3 bases are TGTGCCAGCAGCCAGGGCGGGAGGGGAACCGGGGAGCTGTTTTTT. Protein: CASSQGGRGTGELFF.

The chain couples TRBV6-1 to TRBJ2-1, with D possibly being TRBD2 (6 bases). CDR1 and CDR2 from the germline V gene are MNHNS and SASEGT. This CDR3 is built from 17 residues. V lost 0 bases and J lost 7, with 19 bases in between. For the CDR3, the DNA is TGTGCCAGCAGTGAAGCGTGGGTGGGGGGATCAACGAATGAGCAGTTCTTC. Residues: CASSEAWVGGSTNEQFF.

The chain carries TRBV4-3 and TRBJ2-2; D perhaps matches TRBD1 (6 bases). Germline V CDR1 and CDR2: LGHNA, YSLEER. Trimming took 6 bases from V and 5 from J, leaving 22 bases between them. The CDR3 consists of 17 residues. The CDR3 DNA is TGCGCCAGCAGGACGGGACACCTAAGGAGGTGGACCGGGGAGCTGTTTTTT. This translates into CASRTGHLRRWTGELFF.

This chain connects TRBV7-9 to TRBJ2-5; 12 positions agree with TRBD2. V shed 4 bases and J 5 bases; nucleotides not matched to a gene: 14. The CDR3 extends over 18 amino acids. Germline values: CDR1 SEHNR, CDR2 FQNEAQ (reference sequence). The CDR3 region is CASSSPTSGSKSVETQYF. CDR3 coding DNA: TGTGCCAGCAGCTCTCCGACTAGCGGGAGCAAATCGGTTGAGACCCAGTACTTC.

The chain uses TRBV7-2 and TRBJ2-7; 9 positions agree with TRBD2. V was clipped by 5 bases and J by 4 bases; unmatched bases: 9. Per germline, CDR1 SGHTA and CDR2 FQGNSA. The CDR3 length is 15 residues. CDR3: CASSEAGGRPYEQYF. CDR3 in DNA: TGTGCCAGCAGCGAGGCGGGGGGGCGCCCGTACGAGCAGTACTTC.

This clone has a single count. This sequence joins TRBV4-2 and TRBJ2-7; 8 bases are a match to TRBD2. The CDR3 sequence is 19 residues long. Germline loops: CDR1 LGHNA, CDR2 YNFKEQ. After removal of 0 bases from V and 3 bases from J, the junction contained 16 bases not matched to a gene. CDR3 in amino acids: CASSQELSRLSGILYEQYF. CDR3 bases: TGTGCCAGCAGCCAAGAACTGAGCCGGCTTAGCGGGATTCTCTACGAGCAGTACTTC.

The rearrangement joins TRBV29-1 to TRBJ2-2; D tentatively reads TRBD1 or TRBD2 (5 bases each). V was trimmed by 3 bases and J by 4 bases, leaving 15 bases between them. Germline CDR1 and CDR2: SQVTM and ANQGSEA. CDR3 length: 15 residues. DNA for the CDR3: TGCAGCGTTGAGAGATGGGGGTCAGGCACCGGGGAGCTGTTTTTT. Its translation is CSVERWGSGTGELFF.

The V gene is TRBV14, the J gene TRBJ1-1; D ambiguous. The CDR3 contains 12 residues. V was trimmed by 4 bases and J by 5 bases, leaving 8 bases between them. Per germline, CDR1 SGHDN and CDR2 FVKESK. The CDR3 bases are TGTGCCAGCAGCCTTGGTCGGACTGAAGCTTTCTTT. The encoded protein is CASSLGRTEAFF.

The gene calls are TRBV14 and TRBJ1-1; D might be TRBD1 (5 bases). V dropped 2 bases and J dropped 2 bases, with 9 bases sitting between them. The germline gives CDR1 SGHDN, CDR2 FVKESK. The CDR3 runs 14 residues. This chain's CDR3 is CASSQSQGNTEAFF. CDR3 coding DNA: TGTGCCAGCAGCCAATCTCAGGGCAACACTGAAGCTTTCTTT.

This chain joins TRBV28 and TRBJ1-5, with D possibly TRBD1 on 6 matching bases. Germline values: CDR1 MDHEN, CDR2 SYDVKM. The CDR3 spans 14 residues. Between the trimmed V and J ends, which lost 3 bases and 9 bases, there was a span of 15 bases. Written as DNA, the CDR3 is TGTGCCAGCAGTTTGGCGGGGGCCATGTTGCCCCAGCATTTT. Translation: CASSLAGAMLPQHF. Filled out from reference TRBV28 and TRBJ1-5, the complete variable domain reads DVKVTQSSRYLVKRTGEKVFLECVQDMDHENMFWYRQDPGLGLRLIYFSYDVKMKEKGDIPEGYSVSREKKERFSLILESASTNQTSMYLCASSLAGAMLPQHFGDGTRLSIL.

This clone was picked up one time. The gene calls are TRBV7-8 and TRBJ2-4, with 7 bases lining up with TRBD2. The CDR3 runs to 13 residues. V dropped 4 bases and J dropped 8; count of bases not matched to a gene: 5. CDR1 and CDR2 (germline): SGHVS, FQNEAQ. The CDR3 spells CASSSGGLDIQYF. DNA of the CDR3: TGTGCCAGCAGCTCGGGAGGCTTGGACATTCAGTACTTC.

The chain's CDR3 is CASSLGGQGWDKETQYF. The CDR3 nucleotides read TGTGCCAGCAGCTTGGGCGGCCAGGGGTGGGATAAAGAGACCCAGTACTTC. This chain links TRBV5-4 with TRBJ2-5, with TRBD1 as a possible D gene (6 bases). Germline CDR1 SGHNT, CDR2 YYREEE (reference sequence). The V end lost 0 bases, the J end lost 3 bases, and 18 bases lay between the germline ends. This CDR3 has 17 residues.

The rearrangement uses TRBV27 and TRBJ1-5, with 8 nucleotides matching TRBD1. J lost 8 bases, V lost 4 bases, and 13 bases had no gene match. CDR1 and CDR2 (germline): MNHEY, SMNVEV (reference sequence). The CDR3 consists of 16 residues. Here the CDR3 reads CASSSRGPAWGEPQHF. The CDR3 DNA reads as TGTGCCAGCAGTTCCAGGGGGCCTGCCTGGGGGGAGCCCCAGCATTTT.

The chain carries TRBV6-1 and TRBJ1-2, with 7 positions matching TRBD1. The CDR3 is 15 residues long. After removal of 3 bases from V and 4 bases from J, the junction contained 8 bases not matched to a gene. The germline gives CDR1 MNHNS, CDR2 SASEGT. CDR3 loop: CASSEGDRRSYGYTF. CDR3 sequence (DNA): TGTGCCAGCAGTGAGGGGGACAGACGCTCCTATGGCTACACCTTC.

This chain connects TRBV4-3 to TRBJ2-2; D not certain. The V and J ends lost 0 bases and 4 bases respectively, with 6 bases between them. Germline loops: CDR1 LGHNA, CDR2 YSLEER. The CDR3 extends over 14 amino acids. The CDR3 DNA follows: TGCGCCAGCAGCCAAGAGAGTTTCACCGGGGAGCTGTTTTTT. Protein sequence: CASSQESFTGELFF.

This sequence joins TRBV28 and TRBJ2-1, with D perhaps matching TRBD1 (6 bases). The V end lost 2 bases, the J end lost 5 bases, and 19 bases lay between the germline ends. The germline CDR1 and CDR2 sequences are MDHEN and SYDVKM. The CDR3 totals 17 residues. The CDR3 sequence is CASSLRSLRGSHNEQFF. The CDR3 nucleotides are TGTGCCAGCAGTTTAAGGTCACTGAGGGGGAGCCACAATGAGCAGTTCTTC.

The rearrangement uses TRBV27 and TRBJ1-2; 8 bases match TRBD1. This CDR3 has 15 amino acids. Germline CDR1 reads MNHEY; CDR2 reads SMNVEV (reference sequence). The ends lost 5 bases at V and 3 bases at J; junction bases unmatched: 8. The CDR3 nucleotides read TGTGCCAGCAGTCCCGGGACAGGTTTGCACTATGGCTACACCTTC. Protein: CASSPGTGLHYGYTF.

The rearrangement links TRBV30 to TRBJ2-5, with 8 bases fitting TRBD2. Near its end, the DNA agrees better with TRBJ2-7, so the J call may be wrong. Looked up from germline, CDR1 is GTSNPN and CDR2 is SVGIG (reference sequence). CDR3 size: 13 residues. In nucleotides, the CDR3 is TGTGCCTGGACTAGCGGGCTACCCTACGAGCAGTACTTC. The encoded protein is CAWTSGLPYEQYF.

The CDR3 sequence: CASSQPILREQYF. In nucleotides, the CDR3 is TGTGCCAGCAGCCAACCTATTCTACGGGAGCAGTACTTC. This chain links TRBV4-2 with TRBJ2-5, with D tentatively TRBD2 (6 bases). Trimming stripped 2 bases from V and 11 bases from J, with 15 bases between. The CDR3 has 13 amino acids. Germline V gene sequence: CDR1 LGHNA, CDR2 YNFKEQ.

The V call is TRBV30, the J call TRBJ2-1; D ambiguous. The CDR3 has 11 residues. The V end was cut by 4 bases, the J end by 6 bases, with 7 bases between. Germline assignment: CDR1 GTSNPN and CDR2 SVGIG (reference sequence). The CDR3 reads CAWTGPNEQFF. In DNA form, the CDR3 reads TGTGCCTGGACGGGTCCCAATGAGCAGTTCTTC.